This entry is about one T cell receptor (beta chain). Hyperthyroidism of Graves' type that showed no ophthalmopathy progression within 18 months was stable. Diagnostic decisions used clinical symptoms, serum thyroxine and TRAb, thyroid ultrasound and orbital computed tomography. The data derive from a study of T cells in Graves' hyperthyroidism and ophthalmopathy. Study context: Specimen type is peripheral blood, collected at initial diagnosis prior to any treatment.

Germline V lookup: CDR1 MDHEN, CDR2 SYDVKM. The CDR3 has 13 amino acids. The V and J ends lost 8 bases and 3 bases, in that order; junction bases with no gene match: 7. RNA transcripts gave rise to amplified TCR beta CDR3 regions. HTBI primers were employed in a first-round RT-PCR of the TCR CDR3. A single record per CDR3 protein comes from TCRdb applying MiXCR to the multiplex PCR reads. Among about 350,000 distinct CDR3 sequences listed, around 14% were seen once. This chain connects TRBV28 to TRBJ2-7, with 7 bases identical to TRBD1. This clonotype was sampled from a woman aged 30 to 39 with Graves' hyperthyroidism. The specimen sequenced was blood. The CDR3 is CASGGTVLYEQYF. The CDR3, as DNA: TGTGCCAGCGGTGGGACAGTACTCTACGAGCAGTACTTC.